This entry is about one T cell receptor (beta chain). Antigen unknown. The iRepertoire nested amplicon-rescue multiplex PCR amplified TCR alpha and beta CDR3s from RNA. One-step reverse transcription and amplification started from approximately 100-400 ng of tissue mRNA or PBMC total RNA. TCRdb analysed the multiplex PCR reads with MiXCR anew, one entry per CDR3 protein. The sample includes about 140,000 distinct CDR3 sequences, roughly 43% of them seen just once. This entry is derived from a study of glioma-infiltrating T cells. Study-wide points: Tissue and blood shared very few CDR3 sequences. Above-expected tissue-blood divergence occurred in all gliomas, most in low-grade ones.

V was clipped by 2 bases and J by 5 bases, with 12 bases between them. The germline V gene has CDR1 ENHRY and CDR2 SYGVKD. The CDR3 has 14 amino acids. This chain connects TRBV10-3 to TRBJ1-1; no clear D gene. The source material was glioma tissue, nonneoplastic brain tissue, or PBMCs (not recorded which). This TCR derives from a human donor with low-grade glioma or glioblastoma, undergoing nonglioma brain surgery, or in good health (not recorded which). The CDR3 is CAISETEGLTEAFF. The CDR3 bases are TGTGCCATCAGTGAGACAGAAGGGTTAACTGAAGCTTTCTTT.